A selection of T cell receptor beta chains follows, all from one sample in a study of technical replicates of blood from a few donors. Generated by immunoSEQ multiplex PCR, the TCRdb table keeps only in-frame clones and is missing some. Of under 80,000 clones in the sample, around 92% are singletons; the top ten hold approximately 4.8%. The sample consisted of PBMCs. Receptors originate from a human donor in good health. Some clones in this sample may be carry-over from other donors' samples. The CDR3 runs from the conserved cysteine through the conserved F or W. The D gene is left open where the match is weak. Clone size is shown for a subset of rows, as once, few, many or a class of expanded clone.

>once|TRBV27|TRBD2|TRBJ2-7
CASPLCGRPAYEQYF
TGTGCCAGCCCCTTATGCGGGAGGCCAGCCTACGAGCAGTACTTC
>.|TRBV18|TRBD2|TRBJ2-5
CASSPSAGGQETQYF
TGTGCCAGCTCACCATCAGCGGGAGGGCAAGAGACCCAGTACTTC
>.|TRBV15|.|TRBJ1-2
CATSRDSYGGPGYGYTF
TGTGCCACCAGCAGAGACTCTTACGGGGGGCCTGGGTATGGCTACACCTTC
>once|TRBV6-4|TRBD1|TRBJ1-2
CASSQQGAGGYTF
TGTGCCAGCAGTCAACAGGGGGCAGGTGGCTACACCTTC
>once|TRBV7-2|TRBD1|TRBJ2-7
CASSLVSGQGVTHEQYF
TGTGCCAGCAGCTTAGTCAGCGGTCAGGGGGTTACCCACGAGCAGTACTTC
>.|TRBV5-1|.|TRBJ2-2
CASSLWQGTGELFF
TGCGCCAGCAGCTTGTGGCAGGGGACCGGGGAGCTGTTTTTT
>.|TRBV5-1|.|TRBJ2-7
CASRRGQAYEQYF
TGCGCCAGCAGACGGGGTCAAGCATACGAGCAGTACTTC
>.|TRBV7-9|TRBD2|TRBJ2-7
CASSNTLAGGPSYEQYF
TGTGCCAGCAGCAACACCCTAGCGGGAGGACCGTCCTACGAGCAGTACTTC
>few|TRBV7-2|.|TRBJ1-2
CASSLFFSGSNGYTF
TGTGCCAGCAGCTTATTTTTTAGCGGGTCCAATGGCTACACCTTC
>.|TRBV25-1|TRBD2|TRBJ2-1
CASSRGLAGAYNEQFF
TGTGCCAGCAGTAGGGGACTAGCGGGCGCGTACAATGAGCAGTTCTTC
>.|TRBV7-2|TRBD1|TRBJ1-1
CASSWDRWGTEAFF
TGTGCCAGCAGCTGGGACAGGTGGGGTACTGAAGCTTTCTTT
>once|TRBV7-3|.|TRBJ1-2
CAPRGAGYTF
TGTGCCCCGCGGGGGGCTGGCTACACCTTC
>.|TRBV15|.|TRBJ1-2
CATSTVDYLNYGYTF
TGTGCCACCAGCACCGTGGACTACCTTAACTATGGCTACACCTTC
>.|TRBV10-3|TRBD2|TRBJ2-3
CAISGRGGADTQYF
TGTGCCATCAGCGGCCGCGGGGGGGCAGATACGCAGTATTTT
>.|TRBV4-3|.|TRBJ2-2
CASSQEGLYTGELFF
TGCGCCAGCAGCCAAGAGGGACTGTATACCGGGGAGCTGTTTTTT
>.|TRBV7-2|.|TRBJ1-2
CASSISGGARGYTF
TGTGCCAGCAGCATTAGCGGGGGGGCGAGGGGCTACACCTTC
>.|TRBV5-1|TRBD2|TRBJ2-3
CASSLAEMVTDTQYF
TGCGCCAGCAGTCTAGCGGAGATGGTCACAGATACGCAGTATTTT
>.|TRBV15|TRBD1|TRBJ2-7
CATSRGTGTGGFYEQYF
TGTGCCACCAGCAGAGGGACGGGGACAGGGGGATTCTACGAGCAGTACTTC
>.|TRBV20-1|.|TRBJ2-5
CSTSRETQYF
TGCAGCACTAGCCGCGAGACCCAGTACTTC
>.|TRBV6-1|TRBD2|TRBJ2-3
CASSVAGRGTDTQYF
TGTGCCAGCAGTGTAGCGGGGAGGGGAACAGATACGCAGTATTTT
>.|TRBV7-9|TRBD1|TRBJ2-3
CASSQAPRTGGADTQYF
TGTGCCAGCAGCCAAGCCCCGAGGACAGGGGGGGCAGATACGCAGTATTTT
>.|TRBV6-5|TRBD2|TRBJ2-3
CATAGLASSTDTQYF
TGTGCCACCGCGGGACTAGCGTCCAGCACAGATACGCAGTATTTT
>.|TRBV15|.|TRBJ1-6
CATSRDPGGITSQSPLHF
TGTGCCACCAGCAGAGATCCGGGGGGGATTACTTCGCAATCACCCCTCCACTTT
>once|TRBV4-3|TRBD2|TRBJ2-3
CASSQDIVGGKNTQYF
TGCGCCAGCAGCCAAGATATCGTGGGGGGGAAAAATACGCAGTATTTT
>.|TRBV14|.|TRBJ2-2
CASSQDYRNTGELFF
TGTGCCAGCAGCCAAGATTACAGAAACACCGGGGAGCTGTTTTTT